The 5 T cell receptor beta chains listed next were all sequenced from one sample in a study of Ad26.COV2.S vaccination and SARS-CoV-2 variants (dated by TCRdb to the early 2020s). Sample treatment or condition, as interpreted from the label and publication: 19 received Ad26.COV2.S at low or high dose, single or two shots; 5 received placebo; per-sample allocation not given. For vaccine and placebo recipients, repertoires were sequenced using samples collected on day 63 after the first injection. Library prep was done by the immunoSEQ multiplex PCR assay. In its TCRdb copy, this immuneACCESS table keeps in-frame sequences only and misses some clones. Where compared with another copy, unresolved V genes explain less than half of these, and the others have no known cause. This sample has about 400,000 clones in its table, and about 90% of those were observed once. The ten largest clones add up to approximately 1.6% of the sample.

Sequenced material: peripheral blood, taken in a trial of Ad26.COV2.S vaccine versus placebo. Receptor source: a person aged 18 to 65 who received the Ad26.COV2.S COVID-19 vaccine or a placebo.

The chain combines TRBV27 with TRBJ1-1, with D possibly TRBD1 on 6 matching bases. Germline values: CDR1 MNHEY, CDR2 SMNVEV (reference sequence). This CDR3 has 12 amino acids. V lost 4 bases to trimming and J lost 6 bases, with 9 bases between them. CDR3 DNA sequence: TGTGCCAGCAGTTCACGGACAGCTGAAGCTTTCTTT. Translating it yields CASSSRTAEAFF.

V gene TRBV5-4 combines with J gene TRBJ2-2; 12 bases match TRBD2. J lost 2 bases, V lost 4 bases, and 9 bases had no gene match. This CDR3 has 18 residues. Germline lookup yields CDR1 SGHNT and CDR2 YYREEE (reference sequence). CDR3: CASSPSGGALENTGELFF. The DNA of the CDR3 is TGTGCCAGCAGCCCTAGCGGGGGGGCCTTAGAAAACACCGGGGAGCTGTTTTTT.

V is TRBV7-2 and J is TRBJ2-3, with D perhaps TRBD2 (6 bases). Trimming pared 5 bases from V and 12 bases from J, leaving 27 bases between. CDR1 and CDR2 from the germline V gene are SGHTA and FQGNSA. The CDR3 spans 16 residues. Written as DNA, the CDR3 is TGTGCCAGCAGCCCCAATTCTGCGGGGTCCGGCAGTTTACAGTATTTT. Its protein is CASSPNSAGSGSLQYF.

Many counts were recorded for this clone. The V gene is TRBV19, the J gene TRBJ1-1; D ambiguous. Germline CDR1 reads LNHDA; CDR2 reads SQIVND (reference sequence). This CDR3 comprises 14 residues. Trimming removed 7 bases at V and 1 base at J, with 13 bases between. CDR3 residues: CASTTGRANTEAFF. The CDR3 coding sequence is TGTGCCAGTACCACCGGACGGGCGAACACTGAAGCTTTCTTT. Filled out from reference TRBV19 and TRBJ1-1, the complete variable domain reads DGGITQSPKYLFRKEGQNVTLSCEQNLNHDAMYWYRQDPGQGLRLIYYSQIVNDFQKGDIAEGYSVSREKKESFPLTVTSAQKNPTAFYLCASTTGRANTEAFFGQGTRLTVV.

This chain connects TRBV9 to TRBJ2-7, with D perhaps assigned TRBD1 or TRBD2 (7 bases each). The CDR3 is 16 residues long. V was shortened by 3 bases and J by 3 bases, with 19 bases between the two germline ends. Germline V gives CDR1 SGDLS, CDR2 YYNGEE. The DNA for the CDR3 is TGTGCCAGCAGCGCCCTGCAGGGGGGGCCCCTCTACGAGCAGTACTTC. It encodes CASSALQGGPLYEQYF.